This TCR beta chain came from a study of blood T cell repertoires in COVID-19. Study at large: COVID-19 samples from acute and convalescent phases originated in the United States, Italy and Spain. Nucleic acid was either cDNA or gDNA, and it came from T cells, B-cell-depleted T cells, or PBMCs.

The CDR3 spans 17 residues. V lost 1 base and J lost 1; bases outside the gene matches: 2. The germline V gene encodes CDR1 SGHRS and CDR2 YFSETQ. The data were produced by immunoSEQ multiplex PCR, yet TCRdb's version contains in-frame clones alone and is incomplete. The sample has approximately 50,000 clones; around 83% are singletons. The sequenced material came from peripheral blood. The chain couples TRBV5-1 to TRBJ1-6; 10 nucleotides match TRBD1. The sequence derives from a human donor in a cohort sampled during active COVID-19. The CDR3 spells CASSLRQGASYNSPLHF. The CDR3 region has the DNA TGCGCCAGCAGCTTGAGACAGGGGGCGTCCTATAATTCACCCCTCCACTTT.